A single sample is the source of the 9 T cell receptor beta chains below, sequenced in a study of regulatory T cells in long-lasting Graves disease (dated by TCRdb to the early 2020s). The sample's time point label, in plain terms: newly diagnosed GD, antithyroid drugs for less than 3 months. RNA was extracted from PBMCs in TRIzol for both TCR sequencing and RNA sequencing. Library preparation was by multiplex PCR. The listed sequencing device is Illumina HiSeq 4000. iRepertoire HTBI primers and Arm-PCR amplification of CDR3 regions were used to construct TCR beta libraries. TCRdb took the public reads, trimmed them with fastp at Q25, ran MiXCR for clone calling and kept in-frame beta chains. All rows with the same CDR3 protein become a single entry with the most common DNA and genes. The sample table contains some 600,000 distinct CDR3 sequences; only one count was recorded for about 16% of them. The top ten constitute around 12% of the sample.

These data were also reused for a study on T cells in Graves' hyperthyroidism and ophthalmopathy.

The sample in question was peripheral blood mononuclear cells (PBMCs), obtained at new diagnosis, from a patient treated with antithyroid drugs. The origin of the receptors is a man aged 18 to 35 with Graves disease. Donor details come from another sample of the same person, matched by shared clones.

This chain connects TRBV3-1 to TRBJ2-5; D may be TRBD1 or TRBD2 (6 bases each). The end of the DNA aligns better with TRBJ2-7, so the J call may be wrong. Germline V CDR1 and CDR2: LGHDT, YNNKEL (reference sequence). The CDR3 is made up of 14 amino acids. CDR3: CASSQFRGEYEQYF. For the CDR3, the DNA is TGTGCCAGCAGCCAATTTAGGGGGGAATACGAGCAGTACTTC.

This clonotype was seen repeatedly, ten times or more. CDR3 DNA sequence: TGTGCCAGCAGTCCCACTAGCGCCACGGGTGATACGCAGTATTTT. This codes for CASSPTSATGDTQYF. The genes are TRBV6-1 and TRBJ2-3, with 7 nucleotides matching TRBD2. Looked up from germline, CDR1 is MNHNS and CDR2 is SASEGT. The CDR3 is 15 residues long. J gave up 6 bases and V 5 bases, and 11 bases lay outside the gene matches.

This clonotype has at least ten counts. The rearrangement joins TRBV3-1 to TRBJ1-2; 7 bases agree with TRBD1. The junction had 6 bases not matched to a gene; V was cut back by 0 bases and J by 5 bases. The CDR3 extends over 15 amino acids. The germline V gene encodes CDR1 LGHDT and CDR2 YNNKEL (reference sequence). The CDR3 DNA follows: TGTGCCAGCAGCCAAGATCCCAGGGGGGGTTATGGCTACACCTTC. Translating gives CASSQDPRGGYGYTF. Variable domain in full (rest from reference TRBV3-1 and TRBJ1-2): DTAVSQTPKYLVTQMGNDKSIKCEQNLGHDTMYWYKQDSKKFLKIMFSYNNKELIINETVPNRFSPKSPDKAHLNLHINSLELGDSAVYFCASSQDPRGGYGYTFGSGTRLTVV.

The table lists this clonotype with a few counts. CDR3 bases: TGCGCCAGCAGCTTGGTATCAACTAATGAAAAACTGTTTTTT. It translates to CASSLVSTNEKLFF. The V call is TRBV5-1, the J call TRBJ1-4; D gene uncertain. The CDR3 sequence is 14 residues long. With 0 bases removed from V and 0 bases from J, the gap between germline ends came to 3 bases. The germline V gene encodes CDR1 SGHRS and CDR2 YFSETQ.

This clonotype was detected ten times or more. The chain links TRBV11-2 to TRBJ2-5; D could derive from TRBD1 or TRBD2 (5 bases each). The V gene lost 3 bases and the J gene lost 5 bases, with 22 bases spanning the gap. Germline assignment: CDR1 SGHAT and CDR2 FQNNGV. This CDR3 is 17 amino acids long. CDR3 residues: CASSFNAPGTRWETQYF. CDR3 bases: TGTGCCAGCAGCTTCAACGCCCCCGGGACCCGGTGGGAGACCCAGTACTTC.

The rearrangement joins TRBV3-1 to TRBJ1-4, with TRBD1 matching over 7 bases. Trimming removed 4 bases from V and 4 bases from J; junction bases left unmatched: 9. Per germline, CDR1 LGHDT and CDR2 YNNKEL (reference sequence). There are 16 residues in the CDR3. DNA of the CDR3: TGTGCCAGCAGCCTAACGCGTAGACAGGGTAATGAAAAACTGTTTTTT. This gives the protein CASSLTRRQGNEKLFF.

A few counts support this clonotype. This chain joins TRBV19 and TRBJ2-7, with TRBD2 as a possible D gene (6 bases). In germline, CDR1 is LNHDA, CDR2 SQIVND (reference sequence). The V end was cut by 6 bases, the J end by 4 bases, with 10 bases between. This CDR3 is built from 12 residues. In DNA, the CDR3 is TGTGCCAGTAGGGGCAGCGGGTACGAGCAGTACTTC. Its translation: CASRGSGYEQYF.

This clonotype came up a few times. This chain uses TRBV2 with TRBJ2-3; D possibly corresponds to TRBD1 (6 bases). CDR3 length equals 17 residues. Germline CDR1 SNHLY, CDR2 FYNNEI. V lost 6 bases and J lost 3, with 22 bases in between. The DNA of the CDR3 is TGTGCCAGCAGCCCCCTATTGGGGCAGGGGTGGACAGATACGCAGTATTTT. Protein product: CASSPLLGQGWTDTQYF. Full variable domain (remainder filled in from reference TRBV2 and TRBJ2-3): EPEVTQTPSHQVTQMGQEVILRCVPISNHLYFYWYRQILGQKVEFLVSFYNNEISEKSEIFDDQFSVERPDGSNFTLKIRSTKLEDSAMYFCASSPLLGQGWTDTQYFGPGTRLTVL.

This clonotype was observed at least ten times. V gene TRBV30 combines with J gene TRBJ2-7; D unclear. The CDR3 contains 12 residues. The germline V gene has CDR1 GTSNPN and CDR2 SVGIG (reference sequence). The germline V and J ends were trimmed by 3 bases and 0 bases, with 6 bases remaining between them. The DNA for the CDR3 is TGTGCCTGGAGGTTCAGCTCCTACGAGCAGTACTTC. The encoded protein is CAWRFSSYEQYF.